This T cell receptor (beta chain) was recovered during a study of cytomegalovirus exposure and HLA in healthy donors. Study outcomes and limitations: There were some public TCRs occurring in many donors, but most TCR sequences were rare. In the approximately 120 validation repertoires, a later analysis found that first-cohort TCR clusters tended to co-occur.

This clone was seen more than once but under ten times. The antigen is unknown. Germline values: CDR1 ENHRY, CDR2 SYGVKD. The J segment lost 5 bases and the V segment lost 5 bases, leaving 3 bases of the junction unmatched. The CDR3 is 15 residues long. The data were produced by immunoSEQ multiplex PCR, yet TCRdb's version contains in-frame clones alone and is incomplete. The top ten clones hold 25% to 30% of a sample with some 130,000 clones, roughly 79% of them seen once. This TCR came from a man younger than 45 in good health and CMV-seropositive. The chain couples TRBV10-3 to TRBJ2-1; 13 bases match TRBD2. The sequenced sample consisted of PBMCs. The CDR3 is CAISPGTSGDNEQFF. The CDR3 region has the DNA TGTGCCATCAGTCCCGGGACTAGCGGGGACAATGAGCAGTTCTTC.